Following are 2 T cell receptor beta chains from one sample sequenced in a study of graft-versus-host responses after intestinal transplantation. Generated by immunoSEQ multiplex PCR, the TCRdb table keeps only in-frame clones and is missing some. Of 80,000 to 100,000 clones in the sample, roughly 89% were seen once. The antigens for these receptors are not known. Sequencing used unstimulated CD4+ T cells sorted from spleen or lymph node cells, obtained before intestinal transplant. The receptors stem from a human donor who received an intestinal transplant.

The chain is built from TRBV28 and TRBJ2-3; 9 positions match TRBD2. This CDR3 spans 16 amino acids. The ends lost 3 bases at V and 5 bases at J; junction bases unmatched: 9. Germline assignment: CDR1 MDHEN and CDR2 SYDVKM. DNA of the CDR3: TGTGCCAGCAGTTTGGTTTCTAGACTAGCGGTAGATACGCAGTATTTT. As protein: CASSLVSRLAVDTQYF.

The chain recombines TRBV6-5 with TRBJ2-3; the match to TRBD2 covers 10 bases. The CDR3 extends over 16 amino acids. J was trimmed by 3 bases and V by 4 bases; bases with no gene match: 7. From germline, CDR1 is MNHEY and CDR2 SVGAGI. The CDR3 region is CASSSPRTSGTDTQYF. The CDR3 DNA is TGTGCCAGCAGTTCCCCTAGGACTAGCGGTACAGATACGCAGTATTTT.